The 13 T cell receptor beta chains listed next were all sequenced from one sample in a study of shared clonotypes between healthy human individuals. Produced via immunoSEQ multiplex PCR; TCRdb's table is partial and in-frame only. The table shows 2 million to 2.5 million clones, with 85% to 95% occurring only once. The source material was naive CD4+ T cells from PBMCs. Stated subset: CD45RA+ positively selected. The receptors come from a man aged 18 to 35 in good health. Some clones in this sample may be carry-over from other donors' samples.

Points on this clone: The sample carries other DNA sequences with the same CDR3. J is TRBJ1-1 and V is TRBV5-1; possible D gene TRBD1, 5 bases. V shed 1 base and J shed 3 bases, with 10 bases lying between them. This CDR3 region has 14 residues. From germline, CDR1 is SGHRS and CDR2 YFSETQ. CDR3 amino acids: CASSLQGLDTEAFF. CDR3 DNA sequence: TGCGCCAGCAGCTTGCAGGGTCTAGACACTGAAGCTTTCTTT.

This clone was observed a single time. Distinct nucleotide sequences in the sample also encode this CDR3. The chain joins TRBV5-1 to TRBJ2-7, with D unclear. Germline V gives CDR1 SGHRS, CDR2 YFSETQ. V was trimmed by 0 bases and J by 0 bases, leaving 7 bases between them. The CDR3 sequence is 14 residues long. CDR3 DNA: TGCGCCAGCAGCTTGGCTCCCGGCTCCTACGAGCAGTACTTC. This encodes CASSLAPGSYEQYF.

In this sample, this clone turned up once. This chain links TRBV5-1 with TRBJ2-3, with TRBD1 matching 8 bases. CDR3 length: 14 residues. Germline CDR1 and CDR2: SGHRS and YFSETQ. V lost 5 bases and J lost 2; bases outside the gene matches: 4. CDR3 residues: CASRGQASTDTQYF. The CDR3 DNA reads TGCGCCAGCAGGGGACAGGCTTCCACAGATACGCAGTATTTT.

This clone has only one observation. The rearrangement uses TRBV10-2 and TRBJ1-2, with TRBD1 matching 7 bases. V gave up 6 bases and J gave up 5 bases; unmatched junction bases: 9. CDR1 and CDR2 (germline): WSHSY, SAAADI. The CDR3 runs 14 residues. The CDR3 loop reads CASSRDSALYGYTF. As DNA, the CDR3 is TGCGCCAGCAGCCGGGACAGCGCCTTGTATGGCTACACCTTC.

In this sample, this clone turned up once. The chain links TRBV28 to TRBJ2-3; no clear D. Deletions cut 5 bases from V and 1 base from J, with 10 bases between. This CDR3 has 14 residues. In germline, CDR1 is MDHEN, CDR2 SYDVKM. CDR3 nucleotide sequence: TGTGCCAGCAGTCGTCGGACGGGCACAGATACGCAGTATTTT. Translated: CASSRRTGTDTQYF.

The chain combines TRBV28 with TRBJ2-2; D is perhaps TRBD1 (6 bases). Looked up from germline, CDR1 is MDHEN and CDR2 is SYDVKM. This CDR3 has 15 residues. The V end lost 6 bases, the J end lost 4 bases, and 15 bases lay between the germline ends. Here the CDR3 reads CASREQGPGTGELFF. For the CDR3, the DNA is TGTGCCAGCAGGGAACAGGGCCCGGGCACCGGGGAGCTGTTTTTT. Full variable domain (missing parts from reference TRBV28 and TRBJ2-2): DVKVTQSSRYLVKRTGEKVFLECVQDMDHENMFWYRQDPGLGLRLIYFSYDVKMKEKGDIPEGYSVSREKKERFSLILESASTNQTSMYLCASREQGPGTGELFFGEGSRLTVL.

At least ten counts were recorded for this clone. V is TRBV4-1 and J is TRBJ1-1, with D maybe TRBD1 (5 bases). Germline loops: CDR1 MGHRA, CDR2 YSYEKL. The length of the CDR3 is 16 residues. V lost 0 bases, J lost 1 base, and 12 bases lay in between. The CDR3 DNA is TGCGCCAGCAGCCAAGACAGGGCCCGAGCGAACACTGAAGCTTTCTTT. Encoded protein: CASSQDRARANTEAFF.

Comments on this clone: Mismatch with germline at one junction end may stem from a read error. In the same sample, other DNA sequences code for this CDR3. The chain is built from TRBV6-5 and TRBJ1-1; no firm D call. This CDR3 has 13 amino acids. Germline lookup yields CDR1 MNHEY and CDR2 SVGAGI. This chain's CDR3 is CASTRGEGTEAFF. The CDR3 DNA is TGTGCCAGCACTCGCGGTGAGGGCACTGAGGCTTTCTTT.

V is TRBV25-1 and J is TRBJ1-4; unclear D gene. V gave up 2 bases and J gave up 3 bases, with 13 bases separating them. The CDR3 is 16 amino acids. In germline, CDR1 is MGHDK, CDR2 SYGVNS. The CDR3 loop is CASSEIMAGANEKLFF. Written as DNA, the CDR3 is TGTGCCAGCAGTGAAATAATGGCTGGGGCTAATGAAAAACTGTTTTTT.

This chain joins TRBV25-1 and TRBJ2-1, with D perhaps being TRBD1 or TRBD2 (5 bases each). Trimming left V 7 bases short and J 6 bases short, with 13 bases between. There are 13 residues in the CDR3. CDR1 MGHDK and CDR2 SYGVNS come from the germline V gene. The DNA of the CDR3 is TGTGCCAGCAAGGACATGAGGGTCAATGAGCAGTTCTTC. Translated, it gives CASKDMRVNEQFF.

Concerning this clone: At one of its ends the junction is not consistent with the germline gene, which may arise from a read error. The chain couples TRBV25-1 to TRBJ2-7, with 7 bases matching TRBD1. Germline V gives CDR1 MGHDK, CDR2 SYGVNS. The CDR3 is 14 amino acids. The DNA of the CDR3 is TGTGCCAGCAGACAACAGGGGACATCCTACGAGCAGTGCTTC. Amino acid sequence: CASRQQGTSYEQCF.

This sequence joins TRBV5-8 and TRBJ2-3; 9 bases fit TRBD1. Germline V gene sequence: CDR1 SGHTS, CDR2 YDEGEE. The CDR3 spans 16 residues. V lost 2 bases to trimming and J lost 2 bases; unmatched junction nucleotides: 6. The chain's CDR3 is CASSLLRDRVTDTQYF. The CDR3 DNA follows: TGTGCCAGCAGCTTACTCCGGGACAGGGTCACAGATACGCAGTATTTT.

The rearrangement joins TRBV19 to TRBJ1-2; 10 nucleotides agree with TRBD1. The germline V gene encodes CDR1 LNHDA and CDR2 SQIVND (reference sequence). Trimming took 8 bases from V and 7 from J; bases not matched to a gene: 13. CDR3 size: 15 residues. The CDR3 DNA reads as TGTGCCAGTTACATCCCGGGACAGGGGTTCGGTGGCTACACCTTC. Amino acid sequence: CASYIPGQGFGGYTF.